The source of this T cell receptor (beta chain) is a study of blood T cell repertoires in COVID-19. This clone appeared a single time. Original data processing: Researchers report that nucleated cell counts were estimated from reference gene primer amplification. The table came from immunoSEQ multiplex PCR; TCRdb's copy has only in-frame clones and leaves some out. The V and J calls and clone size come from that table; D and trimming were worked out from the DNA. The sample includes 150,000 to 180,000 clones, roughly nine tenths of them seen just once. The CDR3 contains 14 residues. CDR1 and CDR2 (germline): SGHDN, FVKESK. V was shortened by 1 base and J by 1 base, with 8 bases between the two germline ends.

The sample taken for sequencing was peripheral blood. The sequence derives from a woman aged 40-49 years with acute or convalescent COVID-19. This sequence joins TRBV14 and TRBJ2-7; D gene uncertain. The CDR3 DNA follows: TGTGCCAGCAGCCAAGTGGCAGGTTCCTACGAGCAGTACTTC. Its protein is CASSQVAGSYEQYF.